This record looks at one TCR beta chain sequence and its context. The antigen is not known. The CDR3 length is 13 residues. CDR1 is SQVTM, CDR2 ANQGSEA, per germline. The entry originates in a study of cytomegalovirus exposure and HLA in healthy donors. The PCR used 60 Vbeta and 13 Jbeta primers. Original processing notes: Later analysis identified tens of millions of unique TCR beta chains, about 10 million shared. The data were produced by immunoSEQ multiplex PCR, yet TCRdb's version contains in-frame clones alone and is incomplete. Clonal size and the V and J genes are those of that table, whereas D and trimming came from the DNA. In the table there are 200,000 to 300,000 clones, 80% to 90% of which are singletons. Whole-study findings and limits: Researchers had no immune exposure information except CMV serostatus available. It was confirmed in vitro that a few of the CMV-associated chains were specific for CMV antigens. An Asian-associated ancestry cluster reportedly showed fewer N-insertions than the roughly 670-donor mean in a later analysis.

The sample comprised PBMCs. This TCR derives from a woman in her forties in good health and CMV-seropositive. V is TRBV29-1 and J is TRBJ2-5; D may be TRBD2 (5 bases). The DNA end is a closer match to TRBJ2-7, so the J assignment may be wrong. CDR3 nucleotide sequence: TGCAGCGTATCACCGGGGAAACCCTACGAGCAGTACTTC. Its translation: CSVSPGKPYEQYF.